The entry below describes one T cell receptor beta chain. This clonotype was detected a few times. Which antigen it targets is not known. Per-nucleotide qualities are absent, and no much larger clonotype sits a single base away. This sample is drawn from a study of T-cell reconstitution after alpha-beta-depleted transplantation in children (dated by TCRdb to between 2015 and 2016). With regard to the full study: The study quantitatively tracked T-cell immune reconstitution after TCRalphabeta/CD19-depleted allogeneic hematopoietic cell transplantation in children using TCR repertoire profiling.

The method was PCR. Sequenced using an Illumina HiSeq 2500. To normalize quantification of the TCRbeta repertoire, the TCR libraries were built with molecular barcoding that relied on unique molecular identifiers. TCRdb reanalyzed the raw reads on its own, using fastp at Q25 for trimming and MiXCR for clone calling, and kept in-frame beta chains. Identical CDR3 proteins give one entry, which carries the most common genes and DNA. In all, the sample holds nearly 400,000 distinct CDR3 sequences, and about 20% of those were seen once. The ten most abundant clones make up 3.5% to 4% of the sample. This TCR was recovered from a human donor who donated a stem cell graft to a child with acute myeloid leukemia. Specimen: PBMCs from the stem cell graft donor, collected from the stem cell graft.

The CDR3 loop reads CASSQEGGRHYEQYF. The DNA sequence is given as TGCGCCAGCAGCCAAGAAGGGGGTAGGCACTACGAGCAGTACTTC. The chain was built from TRBV4-3 and TRBJ2-7; a weak D assignment points to TRBD1 (6 bases agree). The germline V gene yields LGHNA for CDR1 and YSLEER for CDR2. The trim is 0 bases for V and 3 bases for J, with a gap of 12 bases between the germline ends. The CDR3 spans 15 residues, from the cysteine through the phenylalanine. Only the CDR3 portion is preserved as DNA: 45 bases, with reading frame beginning at the first base.